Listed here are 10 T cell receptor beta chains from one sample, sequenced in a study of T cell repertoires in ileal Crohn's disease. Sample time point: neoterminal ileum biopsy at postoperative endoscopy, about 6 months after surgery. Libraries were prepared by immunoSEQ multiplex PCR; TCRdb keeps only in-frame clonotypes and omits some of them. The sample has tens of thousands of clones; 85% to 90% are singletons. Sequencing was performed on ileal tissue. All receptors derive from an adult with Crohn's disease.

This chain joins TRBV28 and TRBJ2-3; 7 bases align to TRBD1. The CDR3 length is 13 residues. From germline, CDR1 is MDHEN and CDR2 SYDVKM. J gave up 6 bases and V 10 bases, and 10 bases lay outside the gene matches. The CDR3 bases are TGTGCCACCAAGGACAGGACCCGGGATACGCAGTATTTT. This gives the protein CATKDRTRDTQYF.

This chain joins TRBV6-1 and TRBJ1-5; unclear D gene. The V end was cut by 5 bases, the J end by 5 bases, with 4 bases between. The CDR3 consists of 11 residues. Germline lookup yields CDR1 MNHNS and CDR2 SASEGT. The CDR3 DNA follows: TGTGCCAGCAGTATCGATCAGCCCCAGCATTTT. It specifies CASSIDQPQHF.

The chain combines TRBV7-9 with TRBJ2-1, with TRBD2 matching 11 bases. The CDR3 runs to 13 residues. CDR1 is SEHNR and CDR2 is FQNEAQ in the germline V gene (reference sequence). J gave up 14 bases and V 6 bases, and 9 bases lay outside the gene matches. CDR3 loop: CASRHQGLAVEFF. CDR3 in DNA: TGTGCCAGCAGACACCAGGGACTAGCGGTCGAGTTCTTC. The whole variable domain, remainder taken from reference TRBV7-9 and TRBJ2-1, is DTGVSQNPRHKITKRGQNVTFRCDPISEHNRLYWYRQTLGQGPEFLTYFQNEAQLEKSRLLSDRFSAERPKGSFSTLEIQRTEQGDSAMYLCASRHQGLAVEFFGPGTRLTVL.

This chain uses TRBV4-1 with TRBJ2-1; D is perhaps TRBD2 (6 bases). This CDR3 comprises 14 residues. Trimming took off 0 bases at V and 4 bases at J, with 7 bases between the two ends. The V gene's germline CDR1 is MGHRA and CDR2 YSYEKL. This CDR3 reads CASSQDGGYNEQFF. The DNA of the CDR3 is TGCGCCAGCAGCCAAGATGGGGGGTACAATGAGCAGTTCTTC.

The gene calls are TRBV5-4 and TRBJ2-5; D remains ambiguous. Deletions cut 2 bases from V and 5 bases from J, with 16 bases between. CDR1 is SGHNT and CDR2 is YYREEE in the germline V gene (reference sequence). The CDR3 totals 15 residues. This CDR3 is CASSLGKSELETQYF. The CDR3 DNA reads TGTGCCAGCAGCTTAGGTAAAAGCGAGTTGGAGACCCAGTACTTC.

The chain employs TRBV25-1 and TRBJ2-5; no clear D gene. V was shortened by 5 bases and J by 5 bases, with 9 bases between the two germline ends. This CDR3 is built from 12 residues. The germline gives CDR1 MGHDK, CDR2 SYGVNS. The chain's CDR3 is CASSSAGETQYF. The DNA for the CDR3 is TGTGCCAGCAGTTCCGCCGGGGAGACCCAGTACTTC.

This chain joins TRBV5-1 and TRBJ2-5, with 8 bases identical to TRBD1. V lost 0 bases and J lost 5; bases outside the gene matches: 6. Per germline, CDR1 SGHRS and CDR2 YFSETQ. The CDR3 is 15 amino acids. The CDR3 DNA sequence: TGCGCCAGCAGCTTGGGGACAGGGCAGGTGGAGACCCAGTACTTC. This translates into CASSLGTGQVETQYF.

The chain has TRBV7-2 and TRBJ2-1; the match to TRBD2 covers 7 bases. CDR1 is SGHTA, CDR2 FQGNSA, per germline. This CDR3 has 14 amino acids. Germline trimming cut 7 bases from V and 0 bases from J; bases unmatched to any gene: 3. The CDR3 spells CASTRTSSYNEQFF. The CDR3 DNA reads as TGTGCCAGCACCAGGACTAGCTCCTACAATGAGCAGTTCTTC.

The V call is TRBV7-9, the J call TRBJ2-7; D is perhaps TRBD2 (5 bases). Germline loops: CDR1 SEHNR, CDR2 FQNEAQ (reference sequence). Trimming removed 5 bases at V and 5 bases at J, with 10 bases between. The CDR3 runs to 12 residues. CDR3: CASSPSGNEQYV. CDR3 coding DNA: TGTGCCAGCAGCCCCTCGGGGAACGAGCAGTACGTC.

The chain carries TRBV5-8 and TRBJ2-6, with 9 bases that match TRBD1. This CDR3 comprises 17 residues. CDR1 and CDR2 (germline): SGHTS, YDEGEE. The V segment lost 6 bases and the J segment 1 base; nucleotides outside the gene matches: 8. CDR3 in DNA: TGTGCCAGCATTTCCGGACAGGGGTATTCTGGGGCCAACGTCCTGACTTTC. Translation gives CASISGQGYSGANVLTF.